Below, 16 T cell receptor beta chains from the same sample are listed, as sequenced in a study of cytomegalovirus exposure and HLA in healthy donors (dated by TCRdb to between 2016 and 2019). To prepare the library, the immunoSEQ multiplex PCR assay was applied. The multiplex PCR relied on a mix of 60 forward primers for TCR Vbeta segments and 13 reverse primers for TCR Jbeta segments. TCRdb took over this immuneACCESS table, retaining in-frame rearrangements with V and J assigned. Such tables are incomplete; in checked studies, under half of the missing clones stem from an unresolved V gene, and the remainder is unexplained. This sample's table contains 30,000 to 45,000 clones. Roughly 9.6% of the sample is held by the ten biggest clonotypes. Sequencing was done on a sample of PBMCs. The receptors come from a man between 40 and 49 years old in good health and CMV-seropositive.

This chain joins TRBV5-1 and TRBJ2-7, with TRBD2 identical over 8 bases. This CDR3 comprises 13 residues. In germline, CDR1 is SGHRS, CDR2 YFSETQ. With V trimmed by 4 bases and J by 7 bases, 7 bases remained unmatched. The chain's CDR3 is CASSGGGLREQYF. CDR3 nucleotide sequence: TGCGCCAGCAGCGGCGGGGGGCTACGGGAGCAGTACTTC.

The rearrangement links TRBV7-9 to TRBJ1-5; weak D call: TRBD1 (5 bases). V was clipped by 5 bases and J by 0 bases, with 11 bases between them. CDR1 is SEHNR, CDR2 FQNEAQ, per germline (reference sequence). The CDR3 covers 15 residues. The CDR3 is CASSMGGSSNQPQHF. The CDR3, as DNA: TGTGCCAGCAGCATGGGGGGTAGTAGCAATCAGCCCCAGCATTTT. Based on the CDR3 plus reference TRBV7-9 and TRBJ1-5, the full variable domain is DTGVSQNPRHKITKRGQNVTFRCDPISEHNRLYWYRQTLGQGPEFLTYFQNEAQLEKSRLLSDRFSAERPKGSFSTLEIQRTEQGDSAMYLCASSMGGSSNQPQHFGDGTRLSIL.

This chain joins TRBV15 and TRBJ1-3; unclear D gene. Per germline, CDR1 LNHNV and CDR2 YYDKDF (reference sequence). Trimming removed 6 bases at V and 8 bases at J, with 17 bases between. The CDR3 spans 14 residues. In DNA form, the CDR3 reads TGTGCCACCAGTCCAGGTCATGGGCGCGACACCATATATTTT. This codes for CATSPGHGRDTIYF.

This rearrangement joins TRBV7-8 to TRBJ2-7; 9 nucleotides match TRBD1. The J segment lost 3 bases and the V segment lost 4 bases, leaving 13 bases of the junction unmatched. This CDR3 is 17 amino acids long. Germline V CDR1 and CDR2: SGHVS, FQNEAQ. The chain's CDR3 is CASSSARTGALRYEQYF. DNA of the CDR3: TGTGCCAGCAGCTCCGCCCGGACAGGGGCCCTGCGCTACGAGCAGTACTTC.

Turning to this clone: The sample has other DNA sequences that encode this CDR3 too. The CDR3 loop is CASSERGASTEAFF. CDR3 coding DNA: TGTGCCAGCAGTGAACGGGGGGCGAGCACTGAAGCTTTCTTT. V and J are TRBV6-1 and TRBJ1-1; perhaps TRBD1 as D (6 bases). Germline CDR1 is MNHNS and CDR2 is SASEGT. The CDR3 loop spans 14 amino acids. Trimming cost V 2 bases and J 4 bases, with 11 bases left between them.

V and J are TRBV14 and TRBJ2-5, with TRBD1 matching 8 bases. V trimming: 0 bases; J trimming: 4 bases; junction bases outside the gene matches: 10. The CDR3 is 17 residues long. Per germline, CDR1 SGHDN and CDR2 FVKESK. The CDR3 DNA follows: TGTGCCAGCAGCCAAGATCGATTCCAGGGGGCGGGAGAGACCCAGTACTTC. It yields the protein CASSQDRFQGAGETQYF. The full variable domain, its missing parts supplied by reference TRBV14 and TRBJ2-5, is EAGVTQFPSHSVIEKGQTVTLRCDPISGHDNLYWYRRVMGKEIKFLLHFVKESKQDESGMPNNRFLAERTGGTYSTLKVQPAELEDSGVYFCASSQDRFQGAGETQYFGPGTRLLVL.

The chain joins TRBV27 to TRBJ2-7, with TRBD2 matching 7 bases. The CDR3 totals 15 residues. With 5 bases clipped from V and 3 bases from J, the junction kept 10 bases outside the gene matches. In germline, CDR1 is MNHEY, CDR2 SMNVEV (reference sequence). The chain's CDR3 is CASSSRAGAYYEQYF. The DNA for the CDR3 is TGTGCCAGCAGTAGTCGGGCGGGAGCCTACTACGAGCAGTACTTC.

The V and J genes are TRBV9 and TRBJ1-1, with D possibly being TRBD1 (5 bases). V lost 4 bases and J lost 0, with 10 bases in between. The CDR3 consists of 14 residues. The germline gives CDR1 SGDLS, CDR2 YYNGEE. CDR3 nucleotides: TGTGCCAGCAGCCTACAGGCTCTGAACACTGAAGCTTTCTTT. Its translation: CASSLQALNTEAFF.

The V and J genes are TRBV7-6 and TRBJ1-5; D gene uncertain. V was cut by 5 bases and J by 5 bases, with 22 bases left in between. From germline, CDR1 is SGHVS and CDR2 FNYEAQ. The CDR3 has 17 amino acids. CDR3 sequence: CASSPMDLRVGDQPQHF. In DNA form, the CDR3 reads TGTGCCAGCAGCCCGATGGATCTTCGTGTCGGGGATCAGCCCCAGCATTTT.

The V call is TRBV25-1, the J call TRBJ1-4; D gene ambiguous. The CDR3 loop spans 15 amino acids. The germline gives CDR1 MGHDK, CDR2 SYGVNS. V shed 6 bases and J shed 7 bases, with 18 bases lying between them. CDR3: CASSREHALGEKLFF. CDR3 coding DNA: TGTGCCAGCAGCCGGGAGCACGCTTTGGGTGAAAAACTGTTTTTT.

This rearrangement joins TRBV30 to TRBJ2-5; tentative D call: TRBD2 (6 bases). Near its end, the DNA agrees better with TRBJ2-7, so the J call may be wrong. The CDR3 spans 15 residues. Per germline, CDR1 GTSNPN and CDR2 SVGIG (reference sequence). CDR3 nucleotides: TGTGCCTGGACCTCCGGGACTGGGACTGACTACGAGCAGTACTTC. It specifies CAWTSGTGTDYEQYF.

The J gene is TRBJ1-3, the V gene TRBV19; D is ambiguous. The CDR3 totals 13 residues. Germline CDR1 reads LNHDA; CDR2 reads SQIVND (reference sequence). Trimming cost V 7 bases and J 2 bases, with 9 bases left between them. Written as DNA, the CDR3 is TGTGCCAGTAAACTATCTCCTGGAAACACCATATATTTT. Protein: CASKLSPGNTIYF.

With regard to this clone: The same CDR3 can be traced to other DNA sequences in this sample. This chain links TRBV23-1 with TRBJ2-1; TRBD1 is a possible D gene (5 bases). TRBV23-1 is identified as an open reading frame with a role that is uncertain. Trimming stripped 1 base from V and 3 bases from J, with 10 bases between. The CDR3 is 15 residues long. CDR3 in DNA: TGCGCCAGCAGTCAATGCGACAGCTTCTACAATGAGCAGTTCTTC. It specifies CASSQCDSFYNEQFF.

V usage is TRBV5-1 and J usage is TRBJ2-1, with 10 bases matching TRBD2. Trimming at V came to 5 bases and at J to 7 bases, leaving 9 bases not matched to a gene. The germline gives CDR1 SGHRS, CDR2 YFSETQ. The CDR3 has 15 amino acids. CDR3 region: CASSLPSGSGNEQFF. The CDR3 DNA is TGCGCCAGCAGTCTTCCTAGCGGGAGTGGGAATGAGCAGTTCTTC.

As for this clone: Other DNA sequences in this sample translate to the same CDR3. This sequence joins TRBV7-9 and TRBJ1-4; possible D gene TRBD1, 5 bases. This CDR3 is built from 16 residues. Trimming cost V 2 bases and J 5 bases, with 15 bases left between them. Germline CDR1 is SEHNR and CDR2 is FQNEAQ (reference sequence). The CDR3 loop is CASSLPQAGSNEKLFF. CDR3 DNA sequence: TGTGCCAGCAGCTTACCCCAGGCAGGGTCAAATGAAAAACTGTTTTTT.

The J gene is TRBJ2-1, the V gene TRBV7-3; D is possibly TRBD1 (5 bases). This CDR3 spans 14 amino acids. The germline V gene encodes CDR1 SGHTA and CDR2 FQGTGA. V lost 5 bases, J lost 3 bases, and 11 bases lay in between. CDR3 protein: CASSPTGSYNEQFF. The CDR3 region has the DNA TGTGCCAGCAGCCCTACAGGCAGCTACAATGAGCAGTTCTTC.